This T cell receptor (beta chain) originates from a study of naive and memory T cell subsets. Whole-study results and caveats: A few larger clonotypes appeared in naive repertoires, especially CD8, possibly memory cells re-expressing CD45RA.

About this clonotype: No antigen is known for it.

Two oligonucleotides, mixed equimolar, formed the beta constant-region primer covering TRBC1 and TRBC2. Ligated cDNA was amplified by four rounds of PCR with nested alpha and beta constant-region primers and SP2. TCRdb used MiXCR to reprocess the UMI-ligation and nested PCR reads, holding one entry per CDR3 protein. The table shows over 110,000 distinct CDR3 sequences, with 15% to 25% occurring only once. Germline V gene data show CDR1 as MNHEY and CDR2 as SVGAGI. The germline V and J ends were trimmed by 5 bases and 2 bases, with 12 bases remaining between them. The CDR3 loop spans 14 amino acids. After CD4 positive bead selection, the CD4-negative fraction gave CD8 T cells.

V is TRBV6-5 and J is TRBJ1-2; D not resolved. This sequence was found in a human donor in good health. Sequenced material: naive CD8+ T cells from blood. CDR3 DNA: TGTGCCAGCAGTGAGGAGACGGGAAACTATGGCTACACCTTC. Its protein is CASSEETGNYGYTF.